Listed here are 14 T cell receptor beta chains from one sample, sequenced in a study of T cell changes during pregnancy in multiple sclerosis. Sequencing used immunoSEQ multiplex PCR; TCRdb keeps in-frame clones, though not all of them. The data show some 120,000 clones, roughly 97% seen once. Sequenced here: peripheral blood, sampled after pregnancy. The receptor set was obtained from a female donor with multiple sclerosis, enrolled in a pregnancy study.

This sequence joins TRBV6-6 and TRBJ1-1; maybe TRBD1 (5 bases). The germline gives CDR1 MNHNY, CDR2 SVGAGI (reference sequence). Trimming stripped 3 bases from V and 0 bases from J, with 14 bases between. The CDR3 is 16 residues long. CDR3 loop: CASSYGIGAMNTEAFF. CDR3 coding DNA: TGTGCCAGCAGTTATGGTATAGGGGCGATGAACACTGAAGCTTTCTTT.

This clone was picked up one time. The J gene is TRBJ2-7, the V gene TRBV6-5; D might be TRBD1 (5 bases). Germline values: CDR1 MNHEY, CDR2 SVGAGI. Between the trimmed V and J ends, which lost 2 bases and 6 bases, there was a span of 14 bases. The CDR3 contains 14 residues. CDR3: CASSYGQGQAEQYF. CDR3 nucleotide sequence: TGTGCCAGCAGTTACGGTCAGGGTCAGGCCGAGCAGTACTTC.

V usage is TRBV7-9 and J usage is TRBJ2-3, with 11 bases matching TRBD2. Trimming at V came to 5 bases and at J to 13 bases, leaving 5 bases not matched to a gene. This CDR3 spans 12 amino acids. Germline V gene sequence: CDR1 SEHNR, CDR2 FQNEAQ (reference sequence). In nucleotides, the CDR3 is TGTGCCAGCAGCACTAGCGGGGGACAAGAGTATTTT. This translates into CASSTSGGQEYF. Variable domain in full (rest from reference TRBV7-9 and TRBJ2-3): DTGVSQNPRHKITKRGQNVTFRCDPISEHNRLYWYRQTLGQGPEFLTYFQNEAQLEKSRLLSDRFSAERPKGSFSTLEIQRTEQGDSAMYLCASSTSGGQEYFGPGTRLTVL.

The V call is TRBV5-8, the J call TRBJ2-5, with 9 bases identical to TRBD2. Trimming removed 4 bases from V and 2 bases from J; junction bases left unmatched: 15. The CDR3 consists of 18 residues. The germline V gene encodes CDR1 SGHTS and CDR2 YDEGEE. The CDR3 loop reads CASSPRPGRLAGQETQYF. The CDR3 DNA follows: TGTGCCAGCAGCCCCCGACCTGGGAGGCTAGCGGGACAAGAGACCCAGTACTTC.

CDR3 nucleotide sequence: TGTGCCAGCAGTTCATCAGGAGGCGTCCTTAATGGCTACACCTTC. This gives the protein CASSSSGGVLNGYTF. V usage is TRBV6-5 and J usage is TRBJ1-2; D is unclear. CDR3 length: 15 residues. V lost 4 bases to trimming and J lost 6 bases, with 18 bases between them. Per germline, CDR1 MNHEY and CDR2 SVGAGI.

The chain joins TRBV25-1 to TRBJ2-2, with D maybe TRBD2 (6 bases). Germline CDR1 reads MGHDK; CDR2 reads SYGVNS. V was clipped by 4 bases and J by 3 bases, with 12 bases between them. This CDR3 is built from 15 residues. The CDR3 bases are TGTGCCAGCAGTGGAACGGGAGTCTACACCGGGGAGCTGTTTTTT. It yields the protein CASSGTGVYTGELFF.

The chain has TRBV7-3 and TRBJ2-1; perhaps TRBD1 as D (5 bases). V was pared by 3 bases and J by 11 bases, with 20 bases between. The CDR3 contains 15 residues. Germline assignment: CDR1 SGHTA and CDR2 FQGTGA. This CDR3 reads CASSLGPHLAAQQFF. The CDR3 DNA reads as TGTGCCAGCAGCTTGGGGCCCCACTTGGCCGCACAGCAGTTCTTC.

CDR3 region: CASNWSRGSNQPQHF. The CDR3 nucleotides read TGTGCCAGCAACTGGTCCAGGGGATCAAATCAGCCCCAGCATTTT. The chain is built from TRBV13 and TRBJ1-5, with a weak D call TRBD1 (6 bases). Trimming cost V 7 bases and J 4 bases, with 17 bases left between them. CDR1 PRHDT and CDR2 FYEKMQ come from the germline V gene (reference sequence). The CDR3 spans 15 residues.

The V and J genes are TRBV23-1 and TRBJ1-1; TRBD1 agrees at 10 bases. TRBV23-1 is given ORF status, its function remaining uncertain. V gave up 7 bases and J gave up 1 base; unmatched junction bases: 9. The CDR3 totals 16 residues. The CDR3 region has the DNA TGCGCCAGCACTCAGAGACAGGGGGCTACGAACACTGAAGCTTTCTTT. Protein sequence: CASTQRQGATNTEAFF.

The J gene is TRBJ1-3, the V gene TRBV5-1, with 10 bases that match TRBD1. The ends lost 3 bases at V and 0 bases at J; junction bases unmatched: 6. Germline assignment: CDR1 SGHRS and CDR2 YFSETQ. The CDR3 has 17 residues. The CDR3 region has the DNA TGCGCCAGCAGCTCCGGGACAGGGGCCTACTCTGGAAACACCATATATTTT. It codes for CASSSGTGAYSGNTIYF.

This sequence joins TRBV4-3 and TRBJ2-7, with 12 bases identical to TRBD2. V was pared by 3 bases and J by 2 bases, with 2 bases of the junction left unmatched. The CDR3 is made up of 15 amino acids. CDR1 LGHNA and CDR2 YSLEER come from the germline V gene. CDR3 in amino acids: CASSQRLAGAYEQYF. Written as DNA, the CDR3 is TGCGCCAGCAGCCAGAGACTAGCGGGAGCCTACGAGCAGTACTTC.

This chain links TRBV2 with TRBJ2-5; a possible D gene is TRBD1 (5 bases). The CDR3 sequence is 14 residues long. Trimming took off 3 bases at V and 0 bases at J, with 8 bases between the two ends. Germline values: CDR1 SNHLY, CDR2 FYNNEI. In DNA, the CDR3 is TGTGCCAGCAGTGATAGACAGTACCAAGAGACCCAGTACTTC. Translation: CASSDRQYQETQYF.

The chain is built from TRBV19 and TRBJ2-6; 8 bases agree with TRBD1. The CDR3 loop spans 18 amino acids. V dropped 3 bases and J dropped 1; count of bases not matched to a gene: 8. Germline assignment: CDR1 LNHDA and CDR2 SQIVND (reference sequence). The CDR3 DNA follows: TGTGCCAGTAGTATGATGGCAGGGGGCGCGTCTGGGGCCAACGTCCTGACTTTC. Residues: CASSMMAGGASGANVLTF.

The chain has TRBV7-9 and TRBJ2-1; a weak D match, TRBD2 (5 bases). There are 14 residues in the CDR3. The V and J ends lost 5 bases and 2 bases respectively, with 10 bases between them. Germline loops: CDR1 SEHNR, CDR2 FQNEAQ (reference sequence). The CDR3 spells CASSLSGTYNEQFF. CDR3 nucleotide sequence: TGTGCCAGCAGCCTAAGCGGTACCTACAATGAGCAGTTCTTC.